Sequencing of this T cell receptor (beta chain) was carried out in a study of blood T cell repertoires in COVID-19. Looking at the study overall: From the United States, Italy and Spain came samples of acute and convalescent COVID-19.

The V gene's germline CDR1 is SGHAT and CDR2 FQNNGV. J was trimmed by 3 bases and V by 7 bases; bases with no gene match: 8. The CDR3 is made up of 15 amino acids. As processed by the authors: Scientists estimated how many nucleated cells there were by amplifying reference gene primers. Measured with immunoSEQ multiplex PCR; TCRdb has only the in-frame clones, and not every one. That table furnishes V, J and clone size, whereas the DNA furnished D and trimming. The sample records 100,000 or so clones, around 83% being singletons. The sample consisted of peripheral blood. The J gene is TRBJ2-1, the V gene TRBV11-2; the match to TRBD2 covers 8 bases. This receptor was obtained from an elderly woman with acute or convalescent COVID-19. The CDR3 loop reads CASNVIAGYYNEQFF. As DNA, the CDR3 is TGTGCCAGCAACGTTATAGCGGGATACTACAATGAGCAGTTCTTC.